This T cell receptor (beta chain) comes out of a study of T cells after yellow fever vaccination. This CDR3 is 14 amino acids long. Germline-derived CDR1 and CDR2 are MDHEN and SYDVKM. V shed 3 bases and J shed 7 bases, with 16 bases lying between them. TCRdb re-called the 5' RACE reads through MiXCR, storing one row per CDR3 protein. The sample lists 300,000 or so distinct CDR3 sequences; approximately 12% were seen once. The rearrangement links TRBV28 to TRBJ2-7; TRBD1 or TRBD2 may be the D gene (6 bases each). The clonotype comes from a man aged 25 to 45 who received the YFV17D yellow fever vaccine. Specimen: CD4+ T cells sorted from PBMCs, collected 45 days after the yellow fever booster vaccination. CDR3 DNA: TGTGCCAGCAGTTTGTTCGGGGGCAAAAGGGAGCAGTACTTC. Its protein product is CASSLFGGKREQYF.